This T cell receptor beta chain emerged from a study of blood T cell repertoires in COVID-19. Study-wide context: Material from acute and convalescent COVID-19 was sourced from the United States, Italy and Spain.

Seattle researchers signed up patients amid active infection and tracked them longitudinally. TCRdb's copy holds only in-frame clones and misses some; the assay was immunoSEQ multiplex PCR. The table shows fewer than 200,000 clones, with 82% occurring only once. The V and J ends lost 2 bases and 5 bases, in that order; junction bases with no gene match: 9. This CDR3 is built from 17 residues. Germline V gene data show CDR1 as SGHVS and CDR2 as FQNEAQ. This rearrangement joins TRBV7-8 to TRBJ2-5; 12 bases align to TRBD2. Material for sequencing was peripheral blood. This clonotype was sampled from a woman aged 40 to 50 with COVID-19, enrolled during active disease. The CDR3 coding sequence is TGTGCCAGCAGCTTACCTAGCGGGAGGGCCTCCTGGGAGACCCAGTACTTC. It encodes CASSLPSGRASWETQYF.